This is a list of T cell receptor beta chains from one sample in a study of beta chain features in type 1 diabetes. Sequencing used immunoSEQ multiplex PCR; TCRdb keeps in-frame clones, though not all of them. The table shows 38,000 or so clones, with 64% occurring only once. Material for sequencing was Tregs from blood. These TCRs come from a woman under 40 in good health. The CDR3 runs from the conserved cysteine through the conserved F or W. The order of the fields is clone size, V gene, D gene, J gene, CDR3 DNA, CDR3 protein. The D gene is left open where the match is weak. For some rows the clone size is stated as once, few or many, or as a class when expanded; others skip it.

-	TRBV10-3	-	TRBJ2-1	TGTGCCATCAGTGAACGGTACAATGAGCAGTTCTTC	CAISERYNEQFF
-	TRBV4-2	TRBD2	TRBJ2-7	TGTGCCAGCAGCCAAGATCGTAGTAGCGGGATATCCTACGAGCAGTACTTC	CASSQDRSSGISYEQYF
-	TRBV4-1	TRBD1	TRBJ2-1	TGCGCCAGCAGCCTCTCTGGACAGGCAGGGGATGAGCAGTTCTTC	CASSLSGQAGDEQFF
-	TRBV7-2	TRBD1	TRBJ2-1	TGTGCCAGCAGCTTCATCCCCGGACAGGGAAACAATGAGCAGTTCTTC	CASSFIPGQGNNEQFF
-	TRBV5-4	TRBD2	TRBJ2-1	TGTGCCAGCAGCCCCATAGCGGGAGGGGGGGGCAATGAGCAGTTCTTC	CASSPIAGGGGNEQFF
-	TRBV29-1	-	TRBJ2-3	TGCAGCGTTGGGGTGGTAGGGGTCAATACGCAGTATTTT	CSVGVVGVNTQYF
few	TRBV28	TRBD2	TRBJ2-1	TGTGCCAGCAGTTTCGTACTAGCGGGAAACAATGAGCAGTTCTTC	CASSFVLAGNNEQFF
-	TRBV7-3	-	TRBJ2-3	TGTGCCAGCAGCTTAACTGGCAGGGCGACGGATACGCAGTATTTT	CASSLTGRATDTQYF
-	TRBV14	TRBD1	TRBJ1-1	TGTGCCAGCAGCCGTTACAGGGGAGTAACTGAAGCTTTCTTT	CASSRYRGVTEAFF
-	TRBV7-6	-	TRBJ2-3	TGTGCCAGCAGCTTACAGCCTAGCGTTAACACAGATACGCAGTATTTT	CASSLQPSVNTDTQYF
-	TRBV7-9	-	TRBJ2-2	TGTGCCAGCAGCCAAACCGGGGAGCTGTTTTTT	CASSQTGELFF
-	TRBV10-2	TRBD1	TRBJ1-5	TGCGCCAGCAGTGGGACAGGGAGGAATCAGCCCCAGCATTTT	CASSGTGRNQPQHF
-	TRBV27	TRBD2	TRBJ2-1	TGTGCCAGCAGTACCTCGGGACTAGCGGGAGGGAGCTCCTACAATGAGCAGTTCTTC	CASSTSGLAGGSSYNEQFF
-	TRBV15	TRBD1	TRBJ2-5	TGTGCCACCAGCACCGCCGGGACAGGGGGTGAGACCCAGTACTTC	CATSTAGTGGETQYF
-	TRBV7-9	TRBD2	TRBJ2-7	TGTGCCAGCAGCTTAGGTAGCGGGAGTGTCTACGAGCAGTACTTC	CASSLGSGSVYEQYF
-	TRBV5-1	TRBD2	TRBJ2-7	TGCGCCAGCAGCTTGATCCTAGCGGGAGACTACGAGCAGTACTTC	CASSLILAGDYEQYF
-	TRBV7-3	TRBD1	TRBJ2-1	TGTGCCAGCAGCTTAGCCGGGACAGGATCCTACAATGAGCAGTTCTTC	CASSLAGTGSYNEQFF
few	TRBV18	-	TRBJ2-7	TGTGCCAGCGGTATCCAGTCGGGGGAAAACGAGCAGTACTTC	CASGIQSGENEQYF
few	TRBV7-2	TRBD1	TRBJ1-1	TGTGCCAGCAGTTTTACCGGGACAGGGTCAAATACTGAAGCTTTCTTT	CASSFTGTGSNTEAFF